This is a list of T cell receptor beta chains from one sample in a study of CD8 T cells in Susac syndrome. TCRdb independently ran MiXCR on the immunoSEQ multiplex PCR reads; one entry per CDR3 protein. The sample has 200,000 to 300,000 distinct CDR3 sequences, 95% to 97% seen once. The sequencing input was CD4+ T cells from PBMCs. The receptors stem from a human donor with Susac syndrome. Both conserved end residues are part of each CDR3. The D gene is left open where the match is weak. The listing skips clone size in some rows; elsewhere it reads once, few, many or a size class.

d_call,v_call,j_call,clone_size,cdr3_length,cdr3_nt,cdr3_aa
-,TRBV7-8,TRBJ2-4,-,14,TGTGCCAGCAGCCCCCGGGACGGTGGAAACATTCAGTACTTC,CASSPRDGGNIQYF
-,TRBV4-2,TRBJ2-1,-,15,TGTGCCAGCAGCCGAGGGGAGGTTTCGTACAATGAGCAGTTCTTC,CASSRGEVSYNEQFF
TRBD1,TRBV29-1,TRBJ1-4,-,14,TGCAGTATTCGCGACAGGGGTGGAGATGAAAAACTGTTTTTT,CSIRDRGGDEKLFF
-,TRBV5-1,TRBJ1-1,-,16,TGCGCCAGCAGCCCCGGGGCCGGACTTCGGAACACTGAAGCTTTCTTT,CASSPGAGLRNTEAFF
-,TRBV9,TRBJ2-7,-,15,TGTGCCAGCAGCCTCGGGGGCGAGGGAAACTACGAGCAGTACTTC,CASSLGGEGNYEQYF
-,TRBV9,TRBJ2-1,-,16,TGTGCCAGCAGCGTAGGGTCGGACCGGGAAACGGGTGAGCAGTTCTTC,CASSVGSDRETGEQFF
TRBD1,TRBV15,TRBJ1-2,-,12,TGTGCCACCCGCCGGGACAGCTATGGCTACACCTTC,CATRRDSYGYTF
-,TRBV20-1,TRBJ1-5,-,15,TGCAGTGCTAGAGATGAGTTCGCAGGGTCCCAGCCCCAGCATTTT,CSARDEFAGSQPQHF
-,TRBV28,TRBJ2-4,once,12,TGTGCCAGCAGAAGTTCCGCCCTCGTTCAGTACTTC,CASRSSALVQYF
-,TRBV28,TRBJ2-7,-,14,TGTGCCAGCAGGACCGGGACTTGGGGACGGGAGCAGTACTTC,CASRTGTWGREQYF
TRBD2,TRBV4-1,TRBJ2-1,-,17,TGCGCCAGCAGCCAAGATCGAACTAGCGCCTACTACAATGAGCAGTTCTTC,CASSQDRTSAYYNEQFF
-,TRBV4-1,TRBJ2-3,-,14,TGCGCCAGCAGCCAAGTTCCCGGAACAGATACGCAGTATTTT,CASSQVPGTDTQYF
-,TRBV6-5,TRBJ1-2,-,13,TGTGCCAGCAGCCGGACCCCGGCGTATGGCTACACCTTC,CASSRTPAYGYTF
-,TRBV30,TRBJ1-2,-,12,TGTGCCTGGAGTCCCCGGGACTATGGCTACACCTTC,CAWSPRDYGYTF
-,TRBV3-1,TRBJ2-7,-,11,TGTGCCAGCAGCCAACTCAGCGAGCAGTACTTC,CASSQLSEQYF
-,TRBV29-1,TRBJ2-3,-,15,TGCAGCTCGTCCCTGATGGGGGGAGAAGGAGATACGCAGTATTTT,CSSSLMGGEGDTQYF
-,TRBV30,TRBJ1-1,-,14,TGTGCCTGGAACGAAGGAGTAATGAACACTGAAGCTTTCTTT,CAWNEGVMNTEAFF
-,TRBV30,TRBJ1-4,-,15,TGTGCCTCCTCCCTGGCGGGCCCTGGGGGGGGAAAACTGTTTTTT,CASSLAGPGGGKLFF
-,TRBV15,TRBJ1-4,-,15,TGTGCCACCAGCAGAGAGGGCAGCCCTAATGAAAAACTGTTTTTT,CATSREGSPNEKLFF
-,TRBV20-1,TRBJ2-1,-,13,TGCAGTGCTAGCCCTGACCAGATCAATGAGCAGTTCTTC,CSASPDQINEQFF
TRBD1,TRBV5-1,TRBJ2-5,-,14,TGCGCCAGCAGGGACAGGGGGAATGGGGAGACCCAGTACTTC,CASRDRGNGETQYF
-,TRBV3-1,TRBJ1-2,-,15,TGTGCCAGCAGCCATGACAGAGCACCTAACTATGGCTACACCTTC,CASSHDRAPNYGYTF
-,TRBV30,TRBJ2-6,-,15,TGTGCCGAGGGCCGGGGTAGAGCTGGGGCCAACGTCCTGACTTTC,CAEGRGRAGANVLTF
-,TRBV20-1,TRBJ1-2,-,14,TGCAGTGCCACTGGGGCAGATTGGCACTATGGCTACACCTTC,CSATGADWHYGYTF
-,TRBV12-3/TRBV12-4,TRBJ2-7,-,14,TGTGCCAGCAGTTTGAGGGGGAGCAGTGACGAGCAGTACTTC,CASSLRGSSDEQYF
-,TRBV30,TRBJ2-5,-,14,TGTGCCTGGAGTGTACTCTTATCCAAAGAGACCCAGTACTTC,CAWSVLLSKETQYF
-,TRBV6-5,TRBJ1-2,-,13,TGTGCCAGCAGGCGGGACGGTCTCCCTGGCTACACCTTC,CASRRDGLPGYTF
TRBD2,TRBV7-9,TRBJ2-7,-,16,TGTGCCAGCAGCCCGGTTAGCGGGAGGGTCTCCTACGAGCAGTACTTC,CASSPVSGRVSYEQYF
-,TRBV20-1,TRBJ2-2,-,13,TGCAGTGCTAGAGATGGGGGGCCCGGGGAGCTGTTTTTT,CSARDGGPGELFF
-,TRBV15,TRBJ2-7,-,13,TGTGCCACGTCCAAAAACAGGGATAGCGAGCAGTACTTC,CATSKNRDSEQYF